This T cell receptor (beta chain) was retrieved from a study of blood T cell repertoires in COVID-19. Study overall: COVID-19 samples collected from the United States, Italy and Spain covered acute and convalescent phases. T cells, B-cell-depleted T cells, or PBMCs supplied cDNA or gDNA.

Authors' data handling: Scientists estimated how many nucleated cells there were by amplifying reference gene primers. The repertoire was sequenced with immunoSEQ multiplex PCR; TCRdb's copy has only in-frame clones and lacks some. That table is the source of V, J and clone size, and D and trimming were worked out from the DNA. The data show fewer than 250,000 clones, with 80% to 90% seen just once and 2% to 3% held by the top ten. This clone appeared a few times. This clonotype was sampled from a woman aged 40-49 years with active or convalescent COVID-19. Sequencing was performed on peripheral blood.

The CDR3 spells CASSRLANTQYF. CDR3 DNA: TGTGCCAGCAGCCGTCTAGCGAATACGCAGTATTTT. The chain has TRBV7-2 and TRBJ2-3; TRBD2 is a possible D gene (6 bases). This CDR3 contains 12 residues. The germline CDR1 and CDR2 sequences are SGHTA and FQGNSA. V was shortened by 5 bases and J by 7 bases, with 10 bases between the two germline ends.